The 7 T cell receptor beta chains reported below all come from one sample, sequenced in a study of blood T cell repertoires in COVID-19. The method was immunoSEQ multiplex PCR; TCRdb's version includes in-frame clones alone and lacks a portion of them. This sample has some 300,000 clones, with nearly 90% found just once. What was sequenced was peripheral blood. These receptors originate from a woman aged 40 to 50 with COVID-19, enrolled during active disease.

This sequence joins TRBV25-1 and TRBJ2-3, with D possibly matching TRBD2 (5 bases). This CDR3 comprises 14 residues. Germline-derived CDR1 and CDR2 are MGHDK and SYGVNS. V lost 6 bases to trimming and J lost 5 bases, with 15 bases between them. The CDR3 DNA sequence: TGTGCCAGCAGCGGACGTGGAGGCAGAGATACGCAGTATTTT. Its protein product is CASSGRGGRDTQYF.

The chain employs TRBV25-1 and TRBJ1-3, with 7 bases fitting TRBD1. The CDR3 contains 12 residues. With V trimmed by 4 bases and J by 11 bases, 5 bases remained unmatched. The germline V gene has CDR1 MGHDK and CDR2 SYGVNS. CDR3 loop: CASSVRGLPIYF. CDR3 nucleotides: TGTGCCAGCAGTGTGAGGGGGCTTCCCATATATTTT.

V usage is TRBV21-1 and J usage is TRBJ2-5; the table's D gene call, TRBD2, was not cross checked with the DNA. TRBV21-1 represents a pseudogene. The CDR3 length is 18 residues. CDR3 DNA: TGTGCCAGCAGCAAAGCTGGCGGCCAGCGGGAGGAACAAGAGACCCAGTACTTC. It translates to CASSKAGGQREEQETQYF.

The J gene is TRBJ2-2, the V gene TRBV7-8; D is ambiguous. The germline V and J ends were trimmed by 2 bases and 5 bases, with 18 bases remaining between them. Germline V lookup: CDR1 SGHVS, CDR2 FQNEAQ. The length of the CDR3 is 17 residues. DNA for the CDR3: TGTGCCAGCAGCTTACCCGAGTCCGAACCGGGTACCGGGGAGCTGTTTTTT. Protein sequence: CASSLPESEPGTGELFF. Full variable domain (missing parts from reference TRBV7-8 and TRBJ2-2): GAGVSQSPRYKVAKRGQDVALRCDPISGHVSLFWYQQALGQGPEFLTYFQNEAQLDKSGLPSDRFFAERPEGSVSTLKIQRTQQEDSAVYLCASSLPESEPGTGELFFGEGSRLTVL.

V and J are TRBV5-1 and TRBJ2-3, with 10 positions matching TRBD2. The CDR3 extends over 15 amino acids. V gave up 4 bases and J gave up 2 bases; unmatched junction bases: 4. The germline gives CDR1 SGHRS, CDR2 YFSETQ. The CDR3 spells CASSHGLADTDTQYF. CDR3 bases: TGCGCCAGCAGCCACGGACTAGCGGACACAGATACGCAGTATTTT.

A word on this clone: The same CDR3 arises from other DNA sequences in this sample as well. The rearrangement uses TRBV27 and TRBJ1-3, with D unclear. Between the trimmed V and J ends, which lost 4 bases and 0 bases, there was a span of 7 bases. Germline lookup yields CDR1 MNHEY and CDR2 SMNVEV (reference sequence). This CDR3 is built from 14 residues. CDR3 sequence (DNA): TGTGCCAGCAGTTCAATTAGCTCTGGAAACACCATATATTTT. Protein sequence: CASSSISSGNTIYF.

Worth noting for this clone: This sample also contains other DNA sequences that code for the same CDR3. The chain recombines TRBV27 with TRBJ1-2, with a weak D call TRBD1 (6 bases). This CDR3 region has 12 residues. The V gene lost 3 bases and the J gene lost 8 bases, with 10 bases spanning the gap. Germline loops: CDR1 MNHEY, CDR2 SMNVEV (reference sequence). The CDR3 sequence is CASSFRGGGYTF. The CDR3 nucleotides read TGTGCCAGCAGTTTCAGGGGTGGGGGCTACACCTTC.